Reported below is one TCR beta chain. What it binds is unknown. The record originates from a study of PD-1 blockade in classical Hodgkin lymphoma. Whole-study context: Nivolumab dosed at 3 mg/kg went to patients intravenously every 2 weeks. Points from the study as a whole: Relapsed/refractory patients reportedly had the lowest baseline TCR diversity, below newly diagnosed patients, who were below healthy donors.

Patients all relapsed after autologous stem cell transplantation, and there was variation in brentuximab vedotin exposure. Germline V gives CDR1 SGHRS, CDR2 YFSETQ. The CDR3 is 16 amino acids. Trimming removed 0 bases from V and 5 bases from J; junction bases left unmatched: 5. Sequencing used immunoSEQ multiplex PCR; TCRdb keeps in-frame clones, though not all of them. The sample has tens of thousands of clones; less than 90% are singletons. The chain has TRBV5-1 and TRBJ2-3; 11 positions agree with TRBD2. The clonotype comes from a human donor with classical Hodgkin lymphoma. The sequences come from peripheral blood mononuclear cells (PBMCs), collected before the second cycle of nivolumab. This chain's CDR3 is CASSLGSGGAQDTQYF. CDR3 in DNA: TGCGCCAGCAGCTTGGGTAGCGGGGGGGCCCAAGATACGCAGTATTTT.